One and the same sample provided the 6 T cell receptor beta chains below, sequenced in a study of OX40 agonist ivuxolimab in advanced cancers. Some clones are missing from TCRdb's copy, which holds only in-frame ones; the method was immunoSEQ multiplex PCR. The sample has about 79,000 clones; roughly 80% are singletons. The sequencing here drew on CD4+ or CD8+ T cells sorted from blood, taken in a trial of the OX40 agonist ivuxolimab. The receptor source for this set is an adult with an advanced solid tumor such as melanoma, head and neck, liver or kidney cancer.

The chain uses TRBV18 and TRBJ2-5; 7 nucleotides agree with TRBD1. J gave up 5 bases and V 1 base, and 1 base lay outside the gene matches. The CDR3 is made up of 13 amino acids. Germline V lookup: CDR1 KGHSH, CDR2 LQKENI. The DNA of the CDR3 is TGTGCCAGCTCACCACTCAGGGGGGAGACCCAGTACTTC. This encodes CASSPLRGETQYF.

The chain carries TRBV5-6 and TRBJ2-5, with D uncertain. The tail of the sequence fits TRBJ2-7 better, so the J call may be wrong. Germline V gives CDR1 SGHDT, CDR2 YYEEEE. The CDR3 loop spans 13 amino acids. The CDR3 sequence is CASSFQHIYEQYF. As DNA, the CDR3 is TGTGCCAGCAGCTTTCAACATATCTACGAGCAGTACTTC.

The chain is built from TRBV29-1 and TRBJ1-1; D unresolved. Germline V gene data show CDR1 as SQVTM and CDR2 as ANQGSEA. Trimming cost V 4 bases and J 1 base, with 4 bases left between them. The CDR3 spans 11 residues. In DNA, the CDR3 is TGCAGCGTTGTGGGGAACACTGAAGCTTTCTTT. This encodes CSVVGNTEAFF.

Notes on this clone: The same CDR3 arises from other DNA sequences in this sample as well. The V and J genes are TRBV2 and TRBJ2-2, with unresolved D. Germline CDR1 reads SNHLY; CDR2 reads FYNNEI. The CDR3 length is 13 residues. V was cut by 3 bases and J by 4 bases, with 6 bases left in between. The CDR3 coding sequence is TGTGCCAGCAGTGAGGTCGTCACCGGGGAGCTGTTTTTT. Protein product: CASSEVVTGELFF.

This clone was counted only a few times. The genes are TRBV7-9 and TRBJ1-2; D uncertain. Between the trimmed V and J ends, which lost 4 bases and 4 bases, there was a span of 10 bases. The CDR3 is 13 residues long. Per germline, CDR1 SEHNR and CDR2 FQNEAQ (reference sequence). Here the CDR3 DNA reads TGTGCCAGCAGCTCCCGAGGCGGCTATGGCTACACCTTC. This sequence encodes CASSSRGGYGYTF.

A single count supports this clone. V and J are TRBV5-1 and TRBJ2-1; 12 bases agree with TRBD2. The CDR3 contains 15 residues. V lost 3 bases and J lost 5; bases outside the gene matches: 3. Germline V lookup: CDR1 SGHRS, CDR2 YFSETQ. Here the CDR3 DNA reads TGCGCCAGCAGCTGGGGACTAGCGGGTAACAATGAGCAGTTCTTC. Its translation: CASSWGLAGNNEQFF.